One sample yielded the 8 T cell receptor beta chains listed below, sequenced in a study of blood T cell repertoires in COVID-19. The assay was immunoSEQ multiplex PCR, and TCRdb's table has in-frame clones only and misses some. Among roughly 49,000 clones listed, 85% to 90% were seen once. The sequenced sample was peripheral blood. The source of these receptors is a human donor in a cohort sampled during active COVID-19.

The rearrangement uses TRBV6-5 and TRBJ2-2; D gene uncertain. The CDR3 length is 12 residues. Germline V gene lookup returns CDR1 MNHEY and CDR2 SVGAGI. The germline V and J ends were trimmed by 8 bases and 7 bases, with 11 bases remaining between them. The CDR3 sequence: CASFYIRGELFF. The CDR3 DNA sequence: TGTGCCAGCTTTTATATCCGCGGGGAGCTGTTTTTT.

The chain joins TRBV19 to TRBJ2-7; the D gene is possibly TRBD2 (5 bases). Trimming left V 11 bases short and J 4 bases short, with 21 bases between. This CDR3 region has 14 residues. CDR1 is LNHDA, CDR2 SQIVND, per germline (reference sequence). DNA for the CDR3: TGTGCCTGCCTGCTGAGGGAGTGTGGTTACGAGCAGTACGTC. Amino acid sequence: CACLLRECGYEQYV.

The chain couples TRBV10-2 to TRBJ2-1, with 8 bases that match TRBD1. The CDR3 is 16 amino acids. With 7 bases clipped from V and 8 bases from J, the junction kept 16 bases outside the gene matches. The germline V gene encodes CDR1 WSHSY and CDR2 SAAADI. The CDR3 spells CASKVIRQGAGDEQFF. Written as DNA, the CDR3 is TGCGCCAGCAAAGTGATACGGCAGGGGGCAGGGGATGAGCAGTTCTTC.

The chain carries TRBV11-3 and TRBJ1-1; 8 bases fit TRBD1. With V trimmed by 5 bases and J by 0 bases, 8 bases remained unmatched. The CDR3 has 16 residues. Per the germline V gene, CDR1 is SGHNT and CDR2 is YENEEA. Here the CDR3 reads CASSPRRTGLNTEAFF. CDR3 sequence (DNA): TGTGCCAGCAGCCCCCGACGGACAGGGTTGAACACTGAAGCTTTCTTT.

This clone was recorded once. The DNA of the CDR3 is TGTGCCAGCAGCTACCAACAGGGGGCGGATGGCTACACCTTC. Translating it yields CASSYQQGADGYTF. The chain links TRBV2 to TRBJ1-2; TRBD1 agrees at 9 bases. V trimming: 6 bases; J trimming: 6 bases; junction bases outside the gene matches: 8. The germline V gene encodes CDR1 SNHLY and CDR2 FYNNEI. The CDR3 is made up of 14 amino acids.

V and J are TRBV5-3 and TRBJ2-5; 13 bases match TRBD2. TRBV5-3 carries the ORF label, with uncertain function. CDR3 length equals 17 residues. V lost 4 bases and J lost 5; bases outside the gene matches: 11. This CDR3 is CARSGRTSGSVRETQYF. The CDR3 nucleotides are TGTGCCAGAAGCGGAAGGACTAGCGGGAGTGTTAGGGAGACCCAGTACTTC.

The CDR3: CASSFVQGRTGELFF. The CDR3 DNA reads TGTGCCAGCAGCTTCGTGCAGGGGCGGACCGGGGAGCTGTTTTTT. This chain uses TRBV11-1 with TRBJ2-2; tentatively, D is TRBD1 (6 bases). The V end lost 3 bases, the J end lost 5 bases, and 13 bases lay between the germline ends. CDR1 is SGHAT and CDR2 is FQDESV in the germline V gene (reference sequence). The CDR3 sequence is 15 residues long.

This clone appeared once. CDR3 sequence: CASSPGQANYGYTF. For the CDR3, the DNA is TGTGCCAGCAGTCCGGGACAGGCGAACTATGGCTACACCTTC. The V call is TRBV28, the J call TRBJ1-2; 8 bases line up with TRBD1. The CDR3 extends over 14 amino acids. J gave up 2 bases and V 5 bases, and 4 bases lay outside the gene matches. CDR1 MDHEN and CDR2 SYDVKM come from the germline V gene.